The rows below give T cell receptor beta chains drawn from one sample of a study of T cells after yellow fever vaccination. One entry per CDR3 protein, called by TCRdb with MiXCR from the 5' RACE reads. The table shows 300,000 to 400,000 distinct CDR3 sequences, with over 8% occurring only once. The sequenced sample was PBMCs, obtained on the day of the first yellow fever vaccination. These receptors all stem from a man aged 18 to 30 who received the YFV17D yellow fever vaccine. Both conserved end residues are part of each CDR3. A D gene is named only where the DNA matches it firmly. For some rows the clone size is stated as once, few or many, or as a class when expanded; others skip it.

CDR3aa	CDR3nt	abundance	v_gene	d_gene	j_gene
CASSLLAGRGNEQFF	TGCGCCAGCAGCTTATTAGCGGGGCGGGGCAATGAGCAGTTCTTC	many	TRBV5-1	TRBD2	TRBJ2-1
CASSDVPSGRETQYF	TGTGCCAGCAGTGATGTGCCATCGGGGAGGGAGACCCAGTACTTC	few	TRBV2	-	TRBJ2-5
CASSALGGGTGGADYGYTF	TGTGCCAGCAGTGCGTTGGGAGGAGGGACAGGGGGCGCGGACTATGGCTACACCTTC	-	TRBV25-1	TRBD1	TRBJ1-2
CASSPGDRGLSIETQYF	TGCGCCAGCAGCCCTGGGGACAGGGGACTATCTATCGAGACCCAGTACTTC	-	TRBV4-1	TRBD1	TRBJ2-5
CASSYNQGNQETQYF	TGTGCCAGCAGTTACAACCAGGGAAACCAAGAGACCCAGTACTTC	many	TRBV6-5	-	TRBJ2-5
CASKNQGAEAFF	TGTGCCAGCAAAAACCAGGGCGCTGAAGCTTTCTTT	-	TRBV28	-	TRBJ1-1
CASSEQGAATNEKLFF	TGCGCCAGCAGTGAGCAGGGGGCCGCGACTAATGAAAAACTGTTTTTT	few	TRBV5-1	TRBD1	TRBJ1-4
CSASPPGANVLTF	TGCAGTGCTAGCCCCCCTGGGGCCAACGTCCTGACTTTC	few	TRBV20-1	-	TRBJ2-6
CSARSNRAHEQYF	TGCAGTGCTAGAAGTAACAGGGCCCACGAGCAGTACTTC	few	TRBV20-1	-	TRBJ2-7
CASNYLPRGTEAFF	TGTGCCAGCAACTATCTCCCCCGCGGAACTGAAGCTTTCTTT	-	TRBV27	-	TRBJ1-1
CASTAYVPRGDGETQYF	TGTGCCAGCACAGCTTATGTACCTCGCGGGGACGGGGAGACCCAGTACTTC	-	TRBV7-9	-	TRBJ2-5
CASSFPPGMNTGELFF	TGTGCCAGCAGCTTCCCCCCAGGGATGAACACCGGGGAGCTGTTTTTT	few	TRBV5-4	-	TRBJ2-2
CSAPGTSGGAIEQYF	TGCAGTGCTCCCGGGACTAGCGGGGGGGCGATCGAGCAGTACTTC	few	TRBV20-1	TRBD2	TRBJ2-7
CASSQGNQETQYF	TGTGCCAGCAGCCAAGGCAACCAAGAGACCCAGTACTTC	few	TRBV11-2	-	TRBJ2-5
CTSSGGGFSGANVLTF	TGTACCAGCAGTGGCGGGGGCTTCTCTGGGGCCAACGTCCTGACTTTC	once	TRBV27	-	TRBJ2-6
CASSIFGKSSYNEQFF	TGTGCCAGTAGTATTTTTGGGAAAAGCTCCTACAATGAGCAGTTCTTC	few	TRBV19	-	TRBJ2-1
CASGLVVDDEQYF	TGTGCTAGTGGTTTGGTCGTCGACGACGAGCAGTACTTC	few	TRBV12-5	-	TRBJ2-7
CASSDGTRNGYTF	TGTGCCAGCAGTGACGGGACTAGGAATGGCTACACCTTC	-	TRBV6-6	-	TRBJ1-2
CASSLALDEQFF	TGTGCCAGCAGCTTGGCTCTCGATGAGCAGTTCTTC	-	TRBV5-5	-	TRBJ2-1
CASSLPEGGDTQYF	TGTGCCAGCAGCTTGCCGGAGGGGGGGGATACGCAGTATTTT	many	TRBV7-9	-	TRBJ2-3
CASGAGAISYNEQFF	TGTGCCAGCGGAGCGGGGGCGATCTCCTACAATGAGCAGTTCTTC	many	TRBV6-2/TRBV6-3	TRBD2	TRBJ2-1
CASSLTGKMNTEAFF	TGTGCCAGCAGCTTAACCGGAAAGATGAACACTGAAGCTTTCTTT	-	TRBV7-8	-	TRBJ1-1
CASSLRPGPNTGELFF	TGTGCCAGCAGCTTAAGGCCCGGGCCGAACACCGGGGAGCTGTTTTTT	few	TRBV3-1	-	TRBJ2-2
CASSLVEDTQYF	TGTGCCAGCAGCCTAGTGGAAGATACGCAGTATTTT	many	TRBV7-9	-	TRBJ2-3
CASSDQQGFRYGYTF	TGCGCCAGCAGCGATCAACAGGGTTTCCGATATGGCTACACCTTC	few	TRBV5-1	-	TRBJ1-2
CASSPNMVFTGELFF	TGTGCCAGCAGCCCGAACATGGTTTTCACCGGGGAGCTGTTTTTT	few	TRBV14	-	TRBJ2-2
CASSLGDRAPGYTF	TGCGCCAGCAGCTTAGGGGACAGGGCTCCAGGATACACCTTC	-	TRBV5-1	TRBD1	TRBJ1-2
CASSYHSPNYGYTF	TGTGCCAGCAGTTATCACAGCCCTAACTATGGCTACACCTTC	few	TRBV6-2/TRBV6-3	-	TRBJ1-2
CASSFGSGPSGNTIYF	TGTGCCAGCAGTTTTGGGTCCGGGCCCTCTGGAAACACCATATATTTT	few	TRBV12-3/TRBV12-4	-	TRBJ1-3
CASSPPFLSDRGNTGELFF	TGTGCCAGCAGCCCGCCCTTCTTGTCGGACAGGGGGAACACCGGGGAGCTGTTTTTT	-	TRBV11-1	TRBD1	TRBJ2-2
CASSLAGGVDTQYF	TGTGCCAGCAGCTTAGCGGGGGGTGTGGATACGCAGTATTTT	-	TRBV13	TRBD2	TRBJ2-3
CASSLAPGESSYNSPLHF	TGTGCCAGCAGCTTAGCGCCTGGGGAAAGCTCCTATAATTCACCCCTCCACTTT	-	TRBV7-2	-	TRBJ1-6
CASSQDGDTYNEQFF	TGCGCCAGCAGCCAAGATGGGGACACCTACAATGAGCAGTTCTTC	few	TRBV4-3	-	TRBJ2-1
CASSFSTSSGAYEQYF	TGCGCCAGCAGCTTCTCCACTTCTAGCGGGGCCTACGAGCAGTACTTC	-	TRBV5-1	TRBD2	TRBJ2-7
CASTPSGEGGTGELFF	TGTGCCAGCACCCCATCGGGGGAAGGAGGCACCGGGGAGCTGTTTTTT	few	TRBV6-2/TRBV6-3	-	TRBJ2-2
CASSQVISGGAGETQYF	TGTGCCAGCAGCCAAGTTATTAGCGGGGGGGCCGGGGAGACCCAGTACTTC	-	TRBV3-1	TRBD2	TRBJ2-5
CASSRDARSTDTQYF	TGTGCCAGCAGCCGTGACGCGAGGAGCACAGATACGCAGTATTTT	few	TRBV5-6	-	TRBJ2-3
CASSPLGGRNTEAFF	TGTGCCAGCAGTCCTCTGGGGGGCAGGAACACTGAAGCTTTCTTT	many	TRBV12-3/TRBV12-4	-	TRBJ1-1
CASSPTKQGFDSYEQYF	TGCGCCAGCAGCCCGACAAAACAGGGCTTTGATTCCTACGAGCAGTACTTC	-	TRBV5-1	-	TRBJ2-7
CASRTGATYEQYF	TGTGCCAGCAGGACGGGGGCAACCTACGAGCAGTACTTC	-	TRBV6-1	-	TRBJ2-7
CASGRRGGWTQYF	TGTGCCAGCGGCCGGAGAGGGGGATGGACGCAGTATTTT	few	TRBV5-6	-	TRBJ2-3
CASSLLPGQAFF	TGTGCCAGCAGCTTACTCCCTGGGCAAGCTTTCTTT	-	TRBV7-2	-	TRBJ1-1
CASSLATGSGEAFF	TGCGCCAGCAGCTTGGCCACAGGGTCGGGGGAGGCTTTCTTT	many	TRBV5-1	-	TRBJ1-1
CASSRAAGTSTDTQYF	TGTGCCAGCAGCCGGGCGGCGGGTACTAGCACAGATACGCAGTATTTT	few	TRBV4-2	-	TRBJ2-3
CATSRDSLYGYTF	TGTGCCACCAGCCGGGACAGCCTCTATGGCTACACCTTC	-	TRBV6-2/TRBV6-3	TRBD1	TRBJ1-2
CASSQDWGGPIGTQYF	TGTGCCAGCAGCCAAGATTGGGGGGGCCCAATTGGGACCCAGTACTTC	once	TRBV14	-	TRBJ2-5
CASSSAQNTEAFF	TGTGCCAGCAGTTCAGCCCAGAACACTGAAGCTTTCTTT	-	TRBV5-4	-	TRBJ1-1